The 29 T cell receptor beta chains given below trace back to one sample, sequenced in a study of cytomegalovirus exposure and HLA in healthy donors. It was with 60 Vbeta and 13 Jbeta primers that the PCR ran. The protocol was immunoSEQ multiplex PCR, while the TCRdb copy is restricted to in-frame clones and leaves out a portion. This sample has nearly 65,000 clones, with around 73% found just once. The specimen was PBMCs. These receptor sequences come from a man aged 50-59 years in good health and CMV-seronegative.

The chain uses TRBV5-3 and TRBJ1-4, with a tentative D call TRBD1 (5 bases). TRBV5-3 is designated an ORF whose function remains uncertain. There are 16 residues in the CDR3. Trimming removed 6 bases at V and 6 bases at J, with 21 bases between. The DNA for the CDR3 is TGTGCCAGAACTAATGCCCGGACGAAAGGGGATGAAAAACTGTTTTTT. Translating it yields CARTNARTKGDEKLFF.

The table lists this clone with a few counts. This chain connects TRBV29-1 to TRBJ2-1; TRBD2 aligns across 9 bases. V was pared by 4 bases and J by 4 bases, with 14 bases of the junction left unmatched. The CDR3 has 17 amino acids. The germline V gene encodes CDR1 SQVTM and CDR2 ANQGSEA. The CDR3: CSVVLSRRGGIYNEQFF. CDR3 nucleotides: TGCAGCGTTGTTCTCAGTCGGCGGGGGGGTATTTACAATGAGCAGTTCTTC.

The V gene is TRBV2, the J gene TRBJ2-1, with 7 bases aligning to TRBD1. Germline CDR1 reads SNHLY; CDR2 reads FYNNEI. The CDR3 totals 19 residues. The V segment lost 2 bases and the J segment 5 bases; nucleotides outside the gene matches: 18. CDR3 amino acids: CASSEPAWDSMATNNEQFF. The DNA for the CDR3 is TGTGCCAGCAGTGAACCCGCGTGGGACAGTATGGCTACAAACAATGAGCAGTTCTTC.

For this clone: An end of the junction does not agree with germline; a read error may underlie this. The gene calls are TRBV5-1 and TRBJ1-2; possibly TRBD1 for D (6 bases). This CDR3 region has 13 residues. Germline loops: CDR1 SGHRS, CDR2 YFSETQ. The CDR3 region is CASSRDKTYGYNF. The CDR3 DNA reads TGCGCCAGCAGTCGGGACAAAACCTATGGCTACAACTTC.

The V and J genes are TRBV11-2 and TRBJ1-6, with TRBD1 as a possible D gene (5 bases). V was clipped by 5 bases and J by 10 bases, with 15 bases between them. The CDR3 runs 14 residues. In germline, CDR1 is SGHAT, CDR2 FQNNGV. This CDR3 reads CASSGRRGGSPLHF. CDR3 nucleotides: TGTGCCAGCAGCGGCCGGAGGGGTGGCTCACCCCTCCACTTT.

The chain combines TRBV6-5 with TRBJ1-1; no clear D. The CDR3 totals 14 residues. The V end was cut by 5 bases, the J end by 3 bases, with 13 bases between. Germline lookup yields CDR1 MNHEY and CDR2 SVGAGI. The CDR3 bases are TGTGCCAGCAGTGAAGAGATCATACACACTGAAGCTTTCTTT. Its protein is CASSEEIIHTEAFF.

By share of the sample, this clone is medium-sized. The V call is TRBV6-4, the J call TRBJ2-1, with 10 nucleotides matching TRBD2. From germline, CDR1 is MRHNA and CDR2 SNTAGT. Trimming at V came to 8 bases and at J to 3 bases, leaving 13 bases not matched to a gene. The CDR3 has 17 residues. The CDR3 is CASSGGGTSGDYNEQFF. Written as DNA, the CDR3 is TGTGCCAGCTCGGGGGGGGGAACTAGCGGGGACTACAATGAGCAGTTCTTC.

This clone was picked up one time. V is TRBV2 and J is TRBJ2-2, with TRBD2 as a possible D gene (5 bases). CDR3 size: 16 residues. The V gene lost 7 bases and the J gene lost 2 bases, with 17 bases spanning the gap. Germline values: CDR1 SNHLY, CDR2 FYNNEI. In DNA, the CDR3 is TGTGCCAGCACGCCCACGAGCGGATTAAACACCGGGGAGCTGTTTTTT. It encodes CASTPTSGLNTGELFF.

This clone was detected only a few times. The chain employs TRBV2 and TRBJ1-1; TRBD1 might be the D (6 bases). The CDR3 contains 15 residues. Trimming removed 5 bases at V and 0 bases at J, with 13 bases between. Germline V gene sequence: CDR1 SNHLY, CDR2 FYNNEI. CDR3 amino acids: CASSTHRDMNTEAFF. CDR3 in DNA: TGTGCCAGCAGTACACACAGGGATATGAACACTGAAGCTTTCTTT.

This clone was seen a few times. The V and J genes are TRBV6-1 and TRBJ2-5; 9 bases agree with TRBD2. V shed 2 bases, J shed 2 bases, and the junction held 3 bases outside the gene matches. The length of the CDR3 is 15 residues. Germline values: CDR1 MNHNS, CDR2 SASEGT. DNA of the CDR3: TGTGCCAGCAGTGAACTAGCGGGGAGTCAAGAGACCCAGTACTTC. The encoded protein is CASSELAGSQETQYF.

The chain is built from TRBV5-1 and TRBJ2-1, with 8 bases that match TRBD2. The CDR3 loop spans 14 amino acids. Germline CDR1 is SGHRS and CDR2 is YFSETQ. The ends lost 4 bases at V and 6 bases at J; junction bases unmatched: 6. CDR3 sequence reads: CASSRTGGPNEQFF. In DNA form, the CDR3 reads TGCGCCAGCAGCCGGACGGGGGGGCCCAATGAGCAGTTCTTC.

J is TRBJ2-2 and V is TRBV11-2; TRBD1 matches at 8 bases. Germline loops: CDR1 SGHAT, CDR2 FQNNGV. This CDR3 has 15 residues. V lost 5 bases and J lost 6; bases outside the gene matches: 8. DNA of the CDR3: TGTGCCAGCAGCCCAGGGACAGGTAGCGCCGGGGAGCTGTTTTTT. It yields the protein CASSPGTGSAGELFF. Full variable domain (rest looked up from reference TRBV11-2 and TRBJ2-2): EAGVAQSPRYKIIEKRQSVAFWCNPISGHATLYWYQQILGQGPKLLIQFQNNGVVDDSQLPKDRFSAERLKGVDSTLKIQPAKLEDSAVYLCASSPGTGSAGELFFGEGSRLTVL.

CDR3 bases: TGCGCCAGCAGCTTGGGCTCCGGGGGGGCTAACTATGGCTACACCTTC. Protein product: CASSLGSGGANYGYTF. This chain joins TRBV5-1 and TRBJ1-2, with D possibly being TRBD1 (5 bases). The CDR3 contains 16 residues. The germline gives CDR1 SGHRS, CDR2 YFSETQ. V was clipped by 0 bases and J by 0 bases, with 12 bases between them. Using reference TRBV5-1 and TRBJ1-2 for the parts outside the CDR3, the full variable domain is KAGVTQTPRYLIKTRGQQVTLSCSPISGHRSVSWYQQTPGQGLQFLFEYFSETQRNKGNFPGRFSGRQFSNSRSEMNVSTLELGDSALYLCASSLGSGGANYGYTFGSGTRLTVV.

This clone has a handful of counts. The CDR3 nucleotides are TGTGCCAGCAGTTACGACAGGGGAGATCCCTACGAGCAGTACTTC. The encoded protein is CASSYDRGDPYEQYF. The V and J genes are TRBV6-5 and TRBJ2-7; 8 positions agree with TRBD1. The CDR3 is made up of 15 amino acids. The germline V gene encodes CDR1 MNHEY and CDR2 SVGAGI. V was clipped by 2 bases and J by 2 bases; unmatched bases: 5.

The chain joins TRBV6-1 to TRBJ1-5; D perhaps matches TRBD1 (6 bases). Germline CDR1 MNHNS, CDR2 SASEGT. The CDR3 consists of 15 residues. V was clipped by 6 bases and J by 1 base, with 13 bases between them. The CDR3 is CASSGGAKSNQPQHF. In DNA form, the CDR3 reads TGTGCCAGCAGCGGGGGGGCCAAAAGCAATCAGCCCCAGCATTTT.

DNA for the CDR3: TGCGCCAGCAGCTTGGGGGGCCGGAACACCGGGGAGCTGTTTTTT. Protein sequence: CASSLGGRNTGELFF. The rearrangement links TRBV5-1 to TRBJ2-2; D perhaps matches TRBD1 (5 bases). CDR3 length: 15 amino acids. In germline, CDR1 is SGHRS, CDR2 YFSETQ. V lost 0 bases, J lost 1 base, and 7 bases lay in between.

The genes are TRBV6-5 and TRBJ2-1; no definite D call. Germline CDR1 is MNHEY and CDR2 is SVGAGI. V gave up 3 bases and J gave up 6 bases, with 12 bases separating them. This CDR3 contains 14 residues. The CDR3 is CASSYRTGFNEQFF. CDR3 bases: TGTGCCAGCAGTTATCGCACTGGTTTCAATGAGCAGTTCTTC.

Only one count was recorded for this clone. The V call is TRBV5-6, the J call TRBJ1-1; 9 positions match TRBD1. This CDR3 spans 17 amino acids. V lost 4 bases and J lost 1; bases outside the gene matches: 11. Germline V CDR1 and CDR2: SGHDT, YYEEEE. For the CDR3, the DNA is TGTGCCAGCAGCCTACTAGGGATACAGGGGGCGAACACTGAAGCTTTCTTT. Translating it yields CASSLLGIQGANTEAFF.

This sequence joins TRBV19 and TRBJ2-3; unclear D gene. The CDR3 sequence is 13 residues long. Germline V CDR1 and CDR2: LNHDA, SQIVND (reference sequence). V lost 5 bases and J lost 4, with 10 bases in between. The DNA for the CDR3 is TGTGCCAGTAGTCTTCCTCGGGCAGATACGCAGTATTTT. Translating gives CASSLPRADTQYF.

The chain couples TRBV19 to TRBJ2-5, with TRBD2 as a possible D gene (5 bases). Germline values: CDR1 LNHDA, CDR2 SQIVND (reference sequence). The ends were cut back, 0 bases at V and 5 bases at J, with 13 bases in the middle. There are 15 residues in the CDR3. DNA of the CDR3: TGTGCCAGTAGTATAGATTTCGGCAGAGGGGAGACCCAGTACTTC. This translates into CASSIDFGRGETQYF.

This clone was detected once. V is TRBV5-4 and J is TRBJ1-1, with TRBD1 as a possible D gene (6 bases). V lost 0 bases to trimming and J lost 2 bases, with 8 bases between them. Germline CDR1 and CDR2: SGHNT and YYREEE (reference sequence). The CDR3 runs 14 residues. This CDR3 reads CASSLAGTNTEAFF. The DNA for the CDR3 is TGTGCCAGCAGCTTGGCCGGGACAAACACTGAAGCTTTCTTT.

The chain joins TRBV7-9 to TRBJ2-3; TRBD1 agrees at 8 bases. The V segment lost 5 bases and the J segment 4 bases; nucleotides outside the gene matches: 8. The CDR3 sequence is 15 residues long. Germline V gene data show CDR1 as SEHNR and CDR2 as FQNEAQ (reference sequence). The CDR3 sequence: CASSPWTGSSDTQYF. CDR3 DNA sequence: TGTGCCAGCAGCCCTTGGACAGGGAGTTCAGATACGCAGTATTTT.

This sequence joins TRBV5-1 and TRBJ1-1; 8 bases match TRBD1. Germline assignment: CDR1 SGHRS and CDR2 YFSETQ. This CDR3 comprises 17 residues. The V segment lost 2 bases and the J segment 0 bases; nucleotides outside the gene matches: 9. The CDR3 region has the DNA TGCGCCAGCAGCTTCTCGACAGGGGTCCTTTTGAACACTGAAGCTTTCTTT. It codes for CASSFSTGVLLNTEAFF.

The J gene is TRBJ1-1, the V gene TRBV6-1, with 10 nucleotides matching TRBD1. The V gene end was trimmed by 6 bases and the J gene end by 4 bases; junction bases not matched to a gene: 5. This CDR3 is built from 14 residues. CDR1 is MNHNS, CDR2 SASEGT, per germline. Here the CDR3 DNA reads TGTGCCAGCAGGACAGGGGGCCCAGCCACTGAAGCTTTCTTT. As protein: CASRTGGPATEAFF.

The chain couples TRBV6-4 to TRBJ2-3; a possible D gene is TRBD2 (5 bases). Germline CDR1 is MRHNA and CDR2 is SNTAGT. Trimming stripped 3 bases from V and 6 bases from J, with 10 bases between. This CDR3 spans 13 amino acids. CDR3 in amino acids: CASSEGGWDTQYF. The CDR3 DNA reads as TGTGCCAGCAGTGAAGGAGGATGGGATACGCAGTATTTT.

The chain uses TRBV5-1 and TRBJ1-1, with TRBD1 matching over 9 bases. Germline trimming cut 3 bases from V and 3 bases from J; bases unmatched to any gene: 9. The germline V gene encodes CDR1 SGHRS and CDR2 YFSETQ. CDR3 size: 16 residues. Here the CDR3 reads CASSSTSGTGYTEAFF. The CDR3, as DNA: TGCGCCAGCAGCTCTACCTCCGGGACAGGGTACACTGAAGCTTTCTTT.

The rearrangement links TRBV10-3 to TRBJ1-5, with a weak D call TRBD1 (5 bases). Germline lookup yields CDR1 ENHRY and CDR2 SYGVKD. This CDR3 has 14 amino acids. V lost 0 bases, J lost 5 bases, and 8 bases lay in between. CDR3 sequence (DNA): TGTGCCATCAGTGAGTCTGCCAGGGATCAGCCCCAGCATTTT. It is translated as CAISESARDQPQHF.

This sequence joins TRBV9 and TRBJ1-2; 7 bases are a match to TRBD1. The CDR3 loop spans 16 amino acids. Unmatched junction bases numbered 14, after V lost 5 bases and J lost 4 bases. Germline assignment: CDR1 SGDLS and CDR2 YYNGEE. CDR3 in amino acids: CASSRSGNRGSYGYTF. The CDR3 nucleotides read TGTGCCAGCAGTCGCTCGGGGAACAGGGGAAGCTATGGCTACACCTTC.

This clone was recorded once. The chain has TRBV5-4 and TRBJ1-3; tentative D call: TRBD1 (5 bases). The V and J ends lost 7 bases and 0 bases respectively, with 14 bases between them. The V gene's germline CDR1 is SGHNT and CDR2 YYREEE (reference sequence). The CDR3 has 15 residues. The CDR3 sequence is CASQITGVSGNTIYF. In DNA, the CDR3 is TGTGCCAGCCAAATAACAGGCGTCTCTGGAAACACCATATATTTT.